The 19 T cell receptor beta chains below all came from one sample that was sequenced in a study of naive and memory T cell subsets. An equimolar mix of two oligonucleotides served as the beta constant-region primer for TRBC1 and TRBC2. TCRdb re-called the UMI-ligation and nested PCR reads with MiXCR, one entry per CDR3 protein. The repertoire holds about 85,000 distinct CDR3 sequences, with over 10% as singletons. Sequencing was carried out using central memory CD4+ T cells from blood. These receptors came from a human donor in good health.

This clonotype was counted at least ten times. The gene calls are TRBV29-1 and TRBJ2-6; D remains unclear. This CDR3 comprises 18 residues. Germline CDR1 SQVTM, CDR2 ANQGSEA. V shed 0 bases and J shed 0 bases, with 15 bases lying between them. Here the CDR3 reads CSVEEYGRKSSGANVLTF. For the CDR3, the DNA is TGCAGCGTTGAAGAGTACGGACGGAAGTCCTCTGGGGCCAACGTCCTGACTTTC.

The rearrangement links TRBV10-3 to TRBJ1-1; D might be TRBD1 (5 bases). The V end was cut by 11 bases, the J end by 11 bases, with 24 bases between. The CDR3 has 13 residues. Per germline, CDR1 ENHRY and CDR2 SYGVKD. The CDR3 here is CASRGTPELAAFF. Written as DNA, the CDR3 is TGTGCCTCCCGAGGGACTCCCGAGCTGGCCGCTTTCTTT.

This clonotype was counted a few times. The rearrangement joins TRBV12-3 or TRBV12-4 to TRBJ2-7, with 8 bases matching TRBD2. The trim removed 2 bases at V and 4 bases at J, leaving 7 bases unmatched. The CDR3 consists of 15 residues. Here the CDR3 DNA reads TGTGCCAGCAGTTTATATGGGACTAGTTCGTACGAGCAGTACTTC. Its translation is CASSLYGTSSYEQYF.

Many counts were recorded for this clonotype. This chain links TRBV20-1 with TRBJ2-7; D possibly uses TRBD1 or TRBD2 (5 bases each). The V gene lost 6 bases and the J gene lost 3 bases, with 15 bases spanning the gap. Germline V gene sequence: CDR1 DFQATT, CDR2 SNEGSKA (reference sequence). The CDR3 is 13 residues long. The CDR3 is CSAPRGLGYEQYF. The CDR3 DNA follows: TGCAGTGCCCCACGGGGCCTCGGCTACGAGCAGTACTTC.

This clonotype appeared many times. J is TRBJ2-4 and V is TRBV6-1; possibly TRBD1 or TRBD2 for D (5 bases each). The CDR3 totals 16 residues. The V gene's germline CDR1 is MNHNS and CDR2 SASEGT. Trimming removed 2 bases from V and 8 bases from J, with 19 bases in between. Here the CDR3 reads CASSERGRYYGDIQYF. The CDR3 DNA is TGTGCCAGCAGTGAACGGGGCAGGTATTACGGGGACATTCAGTACTTC.

In its sample, this clonotype was seen a few times. This chain joins TRBV5-1 and TRBJ2-5, with D perhaps TRBD2 (5 bases). Trimming left V 3 bases short and J 1 base short, with 10 bases between. The CDR3 loop spans 14 amino acids. Germline V gene lookup returns CDR1 SGHRS and CDR2 YFSETQ. CDR3 loop: CASSSGGVQETQYF. The CDR3, as DNA: TGCGCCAGCAGCTCTGGAGGTGTCCAAGAGACCCAGTACTTC.

V is TRBV30 and J is TRBJ2-7, with 8 bases that match TRBD1. This CDR3 is 12 amino acids long. V trimming: 4 bases; J trimming: 4 bases; junction bases outside the gene matches: 3. Germline CDR1 reads GTSNPN; CDR2 reads SVGIG (reference sequence). Here the CDR3 reads CAWTGGGYEQYF. DNA of the CDR3: TGTGCCTGGACAGGGGGCGGATACGAGCAGTACTTC.

This clonotype occurred a few times. The rearrangement links TRBV5-1 to TRBJ2-1, with TRBD2 matching over 8 bases. The germline gives CDR1 SGHRS, CDR2 YFSETQ. Losses at the gene ends were 0 bases for V and 3 bases for J; bases not matched to a gene: 5. This CDR3 has 16 amino acids. CDR3 protein: CASSLAAGGGYNEQFF. CDR3 DNA: TGCGCCAGCAGCTTGGCGGCGGGAGGAGGCTACAATGAGCAGTTCTTC.

The CDR3: CASSLASFDQPQHF. DNA for the CDR3: TGTGCCAGCAGCTTAGCCAGTTTCGATCAGCCCCAGCATTTT. J is TRBJ1-5 and V is TRBV7-9; D call uncertain. V was shortened by 0 bases and J by 5 bases, with 8 bases between the two germline ends. The CDR3 has 14 residues. In germline, CDR1 is SEHNR, CDR2 FQNEAQ (reference sequence).

There are a few counts of this clonotype. The V gene is TRBV28, the J gene TRBJ1-5, with D possibly TRBD1 on 5 matching bases. Germline V gives CDR1 MDHEN, CDR2 SYDVKM. Trimming took 5 bases from V and 2 from J, leaving 22 bases between them. The CDR3 loop spans 18 amino acids. The CDR3 nucleotides read TGTGCCAGCAGTCGAACGGGACGTCCAATTGCGGGCAATCAGCCCCAGCATTTT. Translation gives CASSRTGRPIAGNQPQHF.

As regards this clonotype: This clone may be a read error of a much larger clone one base away. This chain uses TRBV20-1 with TRBJ2-1; D is unclear. Germline CDR1 reads DFQATT; CDR2 reads SNEGSKA (reference sequence). The CDR3 consists of 15 residues. Trimming cost V 1 base and J 2 bases, with 12 bases left between them. Written as DNA, the CDR3 is TGCAGTGCTAGAGGAATTAAAAGGGCCTACAATGAGCAGTTCTTC. It is translated as CSARGIKRAYNEQFF.

This clonotype has a count of ten or more. This chain links TRBV10-3 with TRBJ2-6, with D uncertain. Germline lookup yields CDR1 ENHRY and CDR2 SYGVKD. The CDR3 loop spans 17 amino acids. V gave up 6 bases and J gave up 0 bases, with 15 bases separating them. The CDR3 here is CAIRGRAGSSGANVLTF. DNA of the CDR3: TGTGCCATCAGGGGTCGGGCAGGTAGCTCTGGGGCCAACGTCCTGACTTTC.

This clonotype was picked up a small number of times. The chain joins TRBV7-8 to TRBJ1-2; no clear D. Germline V lookup: CDR1 SGHVS, CDR2 FQNEAQ. This CDR3 spans 15 amino acids. Trimming stripped 0 bases from V and 5 bases from J, with 13 bases between. The CDR3 DNA follows: TGTGCCAGCAGCTTAGCGGACCAGAACCCATATGGCTACACCTTC. As protein: CASSLADQNPYGYTF.

This clonotype occurred a few times. The CDR3 loop reads CASSRTGIAVAGNEQYF. CDR3 coding DNA: TGTGCCAGCTCACGGACGGGCATCGCAGTAGCTGGTAACGAGCAGTACTTC. This chain links TRBV6-5 with TRBJ2-7; no definite D call. This CDR3 has 17 amino acids. Germline CDR1 reads MNHEY; CDR2 reads SVGAGI. V gave up 8 bases and J gave up 5 bases, with 28 bases separating them.

The chain employs TRBV18 and TRBJ2-1, with TRBD2 as a possible D gene (5 bases). Trimming cost V 2 bases and J 8 bases, with 7 bases left between them. Looked up from germline, CDR1 is KGHSH and CDR2 is LQKENI. The CDR3 has 12 amino acids. The CDR3 here is CASSPIGDEQFF. The CDR3, as DNA: TGTGCCAGCTCACCAATCGGGGATGAGCAGTTCTTC.

Here the CDR3 reads CASSRDREAFF. The CDR3 region has the DNA TGCGCCAGCAGCCGGGACAGGGAAGCTTTCTTT. The rearrangement uses TRBV4-1 and TRBJ1-1, with 8 bases identical to TRBD1. V was clipped by 4 bases and J by 8 bases; unmatched bases: 0. This CDR3 contains 11 residues. Per the germline V gene, CDR1 is MGHRA and CDR2 is YSYEKL.

The chain combines TRBV2 with TRBJ2-3; D uncertain. Between the trimmed V and J ends, which lost 2 bases and 4 bases, there was a span of 10 bases. Germline CDR1 is SNHLY and CDR2 is FYNNEI. The CDR3 spans 14 residues. The CDR3 nucleotides are TGTGCCAGCAGTGAAAACGGAGAGCCAGATACGCAGTATTTT. This gives the protein CASSENGEPDTQYF. Full variable domain (missing parts from reference TRBV2 and TRBJ2-3): EPEVTQTPSHQVTQMGQEVILRCVPISNHLYFYWYRQILGQKVEFLVSFYNNEISEKSEIFDDQFSVERPDGSNFTLKIRSTKLEDSAMYFCASSENGEPDTQYFGPGTRLTVL.

The gene calls are TRBV5-1 and TRBJ2-1; 11 bases line up with TRBD2. The CDR3 consists of 17 residues. V gave up 4 bases and J gave up 7 bases; unmatched junction bases: 13. CDR1 SGHRS and CDR2 YFSETQ come from the germline V gene. CDR3 sequence (DNA): TGCGCCAGCAGCCGCGGGACTAGCGGAGGGTCCGAAAATGAGCAGTTCTTC. This codes for CASSRGTSGGSENEQFF.

This chain links TRBV11-3 with TRBJ1-1; D is undetermined. V lost 5 bases, J lost 7 bases, and 14 bases lay in between. Germline lookup yields CDR1 SGHNT and CDR2 YENEEA. The CDR3 is 13 amino acids. DNA for the CDR3: TGTGCCAGCAGCGGTGGGGTTTCGGGTGAAGCTTTCTTT. This encodes CASSGGVSGEAFF.